The present entry profiles one T cell receptor (beta chain) with its context. Original handling: The assay estimated nucleated cells by amplifying reference gene primers. Sequenced by immunoSEQ multiplex PCR; TCRdb stores in-frame clones only, minus some. The V and J calls and clone size are taken from that table; D and trimming were inferred from the DNA. Counted here are 200,000 to 250,000 clones, approximately 85% occurring once; the ten biggest clones make up roughly an eighth. This CDR3 comprises 17 residues. With V trimmed by 5 bases and J by 9 bases, 15 bases remained unmatched. Germline V gene lookup returns CDR1 SNHLY and CDR2 FYNNEI. This specimen comes from a study of blood T cell repertoires in COVID-19. Study-wide background: COVID-19 samples collected from the United States, Italy and Spain covered acute and convalescent phases. The analysed material was cDNA or gDNA that came from T cells, B-cell-depleted T cells, or PBMCs.

The chain is built from TRBV2 and TRBJ1-6; 8 bases match TRBD1. Sequencing used peripheral blood. The sequence was obtained from a man aged 80 or over with acute or convalescent COVID-19. CDR3 nucleotides: TGTGCCAGCAGTCGCTACGGACAGGGCCGTTTCGGTTCACCCCTCCACTTT. Amino acid sequence: CASSRYGQGRFGSPLHF.